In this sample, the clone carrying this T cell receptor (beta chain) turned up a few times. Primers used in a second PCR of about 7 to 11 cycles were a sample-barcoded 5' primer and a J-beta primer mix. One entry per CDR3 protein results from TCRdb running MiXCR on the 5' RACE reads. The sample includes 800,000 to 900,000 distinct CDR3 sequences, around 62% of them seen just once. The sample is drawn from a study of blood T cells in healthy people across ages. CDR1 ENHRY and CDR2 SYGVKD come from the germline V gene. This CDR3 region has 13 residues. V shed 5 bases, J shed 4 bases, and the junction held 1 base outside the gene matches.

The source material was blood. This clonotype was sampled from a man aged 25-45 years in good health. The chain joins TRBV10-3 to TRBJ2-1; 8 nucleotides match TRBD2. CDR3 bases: TGTGCCATCAGTAGCGGGGGTTACAATGAGCAGTTCTTC. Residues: CAISSGGYNEQFF.